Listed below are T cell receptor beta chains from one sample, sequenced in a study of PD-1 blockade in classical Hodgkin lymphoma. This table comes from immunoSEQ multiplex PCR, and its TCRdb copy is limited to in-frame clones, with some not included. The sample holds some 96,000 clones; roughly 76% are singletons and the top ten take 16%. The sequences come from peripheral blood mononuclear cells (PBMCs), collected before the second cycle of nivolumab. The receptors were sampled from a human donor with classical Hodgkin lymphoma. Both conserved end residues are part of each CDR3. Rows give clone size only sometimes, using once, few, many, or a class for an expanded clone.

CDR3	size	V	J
CASSRDSTDEQYF	-	TRBV7-2	TRBJ2-7
CASSPPRTGKMNTEAFF	once	TRBV18	TRBJ1-1
CASSLGELQPQHF	-	TRBV5-6	TRBJ1-5
CAWSVRGGGETQYF	-	TRBV30	TRBJ2-5
CASSLGLQMLGGDTEAFF	few	TRBV5-1	TRBJ1-1
CASSSDGTARGGYTF	-	TRBV5-6	TRBJ1-2
CASSNGRGKEQYF	-	TRBV19	TRBJ2-7
CASSSLGVDTQYF	-	TRBV5-6	TRBJ2-3
CASSPGTGQNQPQHF	-	TRBV5-1	TRBJ1-5
CASSSTSGSLYEQYF	-	TRBV6-1	TRBJ2-7
CASSLDRNTEAFF	-	TRBV11-2	TRBJ1-1
CASSLALGGSYNEQFF	-	TRBV5-1	TRBJ2-1
CASSPGLAGTQYF	-	TRBV6-6	TRBJ2-5
CASSYLRAVGNEQYF	once	TRBV6-5	TRBJ2-7
CASSPIAGAGEQYF	-	TRBV7-8	TRBJ2-7
CASSLGPPGAGGGETQYF	few	TRBV5-4	TRBJ2-5
CASSSSRAGGPGEQFF	once	TRBV7-3	TRBJ2-1
CATGLQETQYF	-	TRBV19	TRBJ2-5
CASSLVGTVTDTQYF	-	TRBV5-1	TRBJ2-3
CASRLVWLAGPGSETQYF	-	TRBV12-2	TRBJ2-5
CASTKGQGITEAFF	-	TRBV19	TRBJ1-1
CASAPSGRSWEQFF	few	TRBV25-1	TRBJ2-1
CASSFGGSSYNEQFF	-	TRBV28	TRBJ2-1
CASSPDRRLAGDNEQFF	-	TRBV7-2	TRBJ2-1
CASSQADREKVGYTF	-	TRBV4-1	TRBJ1-2
CAISESRDYGYTF	-	TRBV10-3	TRBJ1-2
CASSEGGFNYEQYF	few	TRBV9	TRBJ2-7
CAISATPGDSPYEQYF	-	TRBV10-3	TRBJ2-7
CASSIRPRGTEAFF	-	TRBV19	TRBJ1-1
CASSSQGFQETQYF	-	TRBV5-1	TRBJ2-5
CAWSTLSSYNEQFF	-	TRBV30	TRBJ2-1
CARRIREIQETQYF	-	TRBV5-3	TRBJ2-5
CASSHGTADQPQHF	once	TRBV5-1	TRBJ1-5
CASSAGRGPQHF	few	TRBV9	TRBJ1-5
CASSLSIPGQGGDTQYF	-	TRBV27	TRBJ2-3
CASSSGQGYGYTF	-	TRBV6-6	TRBJ1-2
CASSNPRDGKYGNTIYF	-	TRBV25-1	TRBJ1-3
CASIFNPGGIRAGANVLTF	-	TRBV5-8	TRBJ2-6
CASSIRGYEQYF	once	TRBV21-1	TRBJ2-7
CAWSYGSGNTIYF	-	TRBV30	TRBJ1-3
CASSLGLLNTDTQYF	-	TRBV5-1	TRBJ2-3
CASGLVLGGRVAYNEQFF	-	TRBV12-5	TRBJ2-1
CASSSGTGNFEAFF	-	TRBV28	TRBJ1-1
CASSLGRGLARNEQFF	-	TRBV11-2	TRBJ2-1
CASSQYPTEETQYF	-	TRBV4-1	TRBJ2-5
CASSYQSSSYNEQFF	few	TRBV6-5	TRBJ2-1
CASSSSGRHTDTQYF	-	TRBV7-3	TRBJ2-3
CASSLPAGEQFF	-	TRBV7-7	TRBJ2-1
CASSFGSRYGYTF	-	TRBV28	TRBJ1-2
CASRLQGAYTGELFF	-	TRBV28	TRBJ2-2
CAISGGPPDTQYF	once	TRBV10-3	TRBJ2-3
CAISKLSSGVGTDTQYF	few	TRBV10-3	TRBJ2-3
CASSLWQGVLSGANVLTF	-	TRBV5-1	TRBJ2-6
CASSPDEQFF	-	TRBV7-9	TRBJ2-1
CASSPNVETELFF	-	TRBV18	TRBJ2-2
CASSYTGSTEAFF	once	TRBV6-5	TRBJ1-1
CAWSSVRGRDTDTQYF	once	TRBV30	TRBJ2-3